This entry concerns a single TCR beta chain. What antigen it recognizes has not been identified. Base qualities are not at hand, and no much larger clone is one base apart. The germline V gene (reference sequence) yields DFQATT for CDR1 and SNEGSKA for CDR2. Spanning cysteine to phenylalanine, the CDR3 consists of 15 amino acids. The only DNA kept is the CDR3, 45 bases in frame from the first base. Here V drops 3 bases and J drops 6 bases, and the junction holds 11 bases not matched to any gene. TCRbeta CDR3 regions were amplified from genomic DNA by means of the immunoSEQ Assay, a bias-controlled multiplex PCR. Regarding the original processing steps: Nucleated cell counts per sample were estimated from amplification of reference gene primers within the assay. Sequence reads were collapsed and filtered to measure the absolute abundance of every unique TCRbeta CDR3 rearrangement. For each sample, productive Simpson clonality was calculated as the square root of Simpson's diversity index across productive rearrangements. Imported from immuneACCESS, the table was reduced by TCRdb to in-frame sequences with V and J called. These copies leave out some clones; in studies compared against another copy, an unresolved V gene accounts for under half, and the cause of the remainder is not known. For V, J and clone size, that table is used; D and trimming come from the DNA. The sample table contains around 150,000 clones; only one count was recorded for about 85% of them. Under 8.5% of the sample belongs to the ten largest clones.

At one collaborating source in Seattle, patients were enrolled during active infection and were followed longitudinally through the course of disease. The collaborating institutions used their own protocols to collect whole blood in K2EDTA tubes. For TCRbeta analysis, collaborators shipped samples in one of three forms: frozen whole blood, isolated PBMCs, or DNA extracted from either of those sample types. The sample is drawn from a study of blood T cell repertoires in COVID-19 (dated by TCRdb to the early 2020s). Concerning the study at large: Collaborator samples came from the United States, Italy and Spain and covered acute and convalescent phases of COVID-19. The material from the prospective study consisted of cDNA or gDNA derived from T cells, B-cell-depleted T cells, or PBMCs. The dataset comprised deeply sampled blood TCRbeta repertoires from subjects exposed to, actively infected with, or recovered from COVID-19. A freely available public database, intended as a resource for researchers studying the immune response to SARS-CoV-2, is where the repertoires were released. Samples were obtained from the ongoing ImmuneRACE study (first 160 participants) and from over a thousand subjects provided by 6 global collaborators. A de-identified subject ID, COVID-19 status, age in years and sex were almost always included in the sample metadata. Where available, HLA class I and class II types were obtained from metadata supplied by the sample provider rather than from assay-based typing.

What the research found in general, with its limitations: How much clinical and demographic metadata was included differed by source and by participant, and the metadata was provided uncurated.

The rearrangement joined TRBV20-1 to TRBJ1-2; 9 junctional bases match TRBD1. The source is a woman aged 60-75 years with COVID-19, enrolled during active disease. Specimen: peripheral blood. In nucleotide form, the sequence is TGCAGTGCTAGTGCCGTCCCGACAGGGGGGAATGGCTACACCTTC. It is translated as CSASAVPTGGNGYTF.